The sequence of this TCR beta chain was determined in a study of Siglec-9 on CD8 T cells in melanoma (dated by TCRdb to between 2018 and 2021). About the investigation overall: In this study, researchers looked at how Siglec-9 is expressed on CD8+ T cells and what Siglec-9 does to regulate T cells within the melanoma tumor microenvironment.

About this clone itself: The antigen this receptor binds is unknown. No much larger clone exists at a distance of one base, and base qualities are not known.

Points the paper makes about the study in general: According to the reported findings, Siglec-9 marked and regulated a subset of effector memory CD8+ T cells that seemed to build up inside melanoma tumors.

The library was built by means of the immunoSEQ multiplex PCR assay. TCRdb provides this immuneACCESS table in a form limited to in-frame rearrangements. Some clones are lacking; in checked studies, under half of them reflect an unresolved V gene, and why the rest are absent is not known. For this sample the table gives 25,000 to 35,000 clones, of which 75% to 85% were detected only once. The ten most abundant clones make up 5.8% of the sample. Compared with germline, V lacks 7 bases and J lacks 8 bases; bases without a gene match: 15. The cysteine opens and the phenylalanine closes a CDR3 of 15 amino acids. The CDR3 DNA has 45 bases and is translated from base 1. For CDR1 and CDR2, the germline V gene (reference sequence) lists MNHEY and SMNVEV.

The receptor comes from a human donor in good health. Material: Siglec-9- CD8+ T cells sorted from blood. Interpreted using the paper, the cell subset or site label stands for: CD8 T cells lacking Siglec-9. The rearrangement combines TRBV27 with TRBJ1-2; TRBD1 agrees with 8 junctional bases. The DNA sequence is TGTGCCAGCAAACAGAAGGGACAGGTAGATCCCGGCTACACCTTC. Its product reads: CASKQKGQVDPGYTF.